This record looks at one T cell receptor (beta chain) sequence and its context. The method was immunoSEQ multiplex PCR; TCRdb's version includes in-frame clones alone and lacks a portion of them. The table includes some 1.5 million clones, 95% to 97% detected once. This record comes from a study of shared clonotypes between healthy human individuals. Unmatched junction bases numbered 2, after V lost 6 bases and J lost 3 bases. Germline values: CDR1 WSHSY, CDR2 SAAADI. The CDR3 runs 14 residues. This sequence was found in a man younger than 45 in good health. The chain has TRBV10-2 and TRBJ2-2; TRBD1 aligns across 9 bases. Sequencing used naive CD4+ T cells sorted from blood. Specified subset: CD45RA+ positively selected. The CDR3 is CASSGQGHTGELFF. The CDR3 nucleotides are TGCGCCAGCAGCGGACAGGGGCACACCGGGGAGCTGTTTTTT.